This is a list of T cell receptor beta chains from one sample in a study of spatial heterogeneity in lung cancer. Using its own MiXCR run on the 5' RACE reads, TCRdb lists one record per CDR3 protein. The repertoire consists of some 110,000 distinct CDR3 sequences, with 9.5% to 15% occurring once and the leading ten covering approximately 17%. The sequencing used PBMCs, collected at follow-up. These receptors all stem from a male donor with early-stage non-small cell lung cancer. Each CDR3 is given with its conserved first and last residue. D genes are given only for firm matches. The size entry is marked missing in some rows and otherwise reads once, few, many or a size class.

TRBJ2-4 | . | . | TRBV28 | 14 | CASSSQVAKNIQYF | TGTGCCAGCAGTTCACAGGTGGCCAAAAACATTCAGTACTTC
TRBJ2-5 | . | few | TRBV11-3 | 16 | CASSLDGARSTETQYF | TGTGCCAGCAGCTTAGACGGGGCGCGGTCCACAGAGACCCAGTACTTC
TRBJ2-3 | TRBD2 | . | TRBV12-3/TRBV12-4 | 16 | CASSWPGLAGTDTQYF | TGTGCCAGCAGCTGGCCGGGACTAGCGGGCACAGATACGCAGTATTTT
TRBJ2-3 | . | few | TRBV9 | 15 | CASSVGIAEGDTQYF | TGTGCCAGCAGCGTGGGGATAGCCGAGGGAGATACGCAGTATTTT
TRBJ1-5 | . | many | TRBV4-1 | 19 | CASSQDATSAWGTGQPQHF | TGCGCCAGCAGCCAAGATGCGACGTCGGCATGGGGTACGGGACAGCCCCAGCATTTT
TRBJ2-7 | TRBD1 | . | TRBV5-1 | 14 | CASSRGQGGNEQYF | TGCGCCAGCAGCCGGGGACAGGGGGGTAACGAGCAGTACTTC
TRBJ1-5 | TRBD1 | few | TRBV9 | 14 | CASSATGYGQPQHF | TGTGCCAGCAGCGCGACAGGGTACGGACAGCCCCAGCATTTT
TRBJ1-4 | . | . | TRBV18 | 15 | CASSPFGTASEKLFF | TGTGCCAGCTCACCATTCGGTACAGCGAGTGAAAAACTGTTTTTT
TRBJ2-4 | . | . | TRBV6-2/TRBV6-3 | 16 | CASSYQPTLAKNIQYF | TGTGCCAGCAGTTACCAGCCGACCTTAGCCAAAAACATTCAGTACTTC
TRBJ2-1 | . | few | TRBV29-1 | 11 | CSVDLYNEQFF | TGCAGCGTTGACCTCTACAATGAGCAGTTCTTC
TRBJ2-1 | TRBD1 | . | TRBV10-3 | 14 | CAISRTGGDFEQFF | TGTGCCATCTCCCGGACAGGGGGGGACTTTGAGCAGTTCTTC
TRBJ1-3 | . | few | TRBV6-6 | 16 | CASSYSGERGGNTIYF | TGTGCCAGCAGTTACTCAGGGGAAAGGGGGGGAAACACCATATATTTT
TRBJ1-5 | . | . | TRBV12-3/TRBV12-4 | 13 | CASSYAQGQPQHF | TGTGCCAGCAGTTACGCCCAGGGACAGCCCCAGCATTTT
TRBJ2-7 | . | . | TRBV3-1 | 16 | CASSQDGGTHSYEQYF | TGTGCCAGCAGCCAAGATGGGGGCACCCACTCCTACGAGCAGTACTTC
TRBJ1-5 | . | many | TRBV12-3/TRBV12-4 | 12 | CASSAGMGPQHF | TGTGCCAGCAGTGCCGGCATGGGGCCCCAGCATTTT
TRBJ1-2 | TRBD1 | many | TRBV5-1 | 15 | CASSLIPGQGAGYTF | TGCGCCAGCAGCTTAATCCCTGGACAGGGGGCCGGCTACACCTTC
TRBJ1-5 | TRBD1 | . | TRBV25-1 | 13 | CASSQGANQPQHF | TGTGCCAGCAGCCAGGGGGCGAATCAGCCCCAGCATTTT
TRBJ2-1 | . | many | TRBV19 | 17 | CASSITGRPGSYNEQFF | TGTGCCAGTAGTATTACTGGGCGGCCCGGCTCCTACAATGAGCAGTTCTTC
TRBJ2-7 | . | . | TRBV20-1 | 11 | CSAYGGYEQYF | TGCAGTGCTTACGGGGGCTACGAGCAGTACTTC
TRBJ1-2 | TRBD1 | many | TRBV29-1 | 13 | CSVVNRGGYGYTF | TGCAGCGTTGTGAACAGGGGGGGCTATGGCTACACCTTC
TRBJ2-5 | . | many | TRBV20-1 | 12 | CSGIQGQETQYF | TGCAGTGGTATCCAGGGGCAAGAGACCCAGTACTTC
TRBJ2-3 | TRBD1 | . | TRBV7-9 | 13 | CASSWTGIDTQYF | TGTGCCAGCAGCTGGACAGGGATCGATACGCAGTATTTT
TRBJ1-4 | . | . | TRBV18 | 15 | CASSPQAGANEKLFF | TGTGCCAGCTCACCACAGGCAGGGGCAAATGAAAAACTGTTTTTT
TRBJ2-7 | . | . | TRBV21-1 | 14 | CASSNSTSSGEQYF | TGTGCCAGCAGCAATTCGACTAGCTCTGGAGAGCAGTACTTC
TRBJ1-2 | . | many | TRBV10-3 | 13 | CAIRLGTAYGYTF | TGTGCCATCAGGCTCGGAACGGCTTATGGCTACACCTTC
TRBJ2-3 | TRBD2 | . | TRBV19 | 18 | CASQPNPGLAGSTDTQYF | TGTGCCAGCCAACCCAACCCGGGACTAGCGGGGAGCACAGATACGCAGTATTTT
TRBJ1-1 | . | . | TRBV12-3/TRBV12-4 | 15 | CASRERAGHSVEAFF | TGTGCCAGCAGAGAGCGGGCCGGACATTCTGTTGAAGCTTTCTTT
TRBJ1-1 | TRBD1 | . | TRBV20-1 | 14 | CSAKTGGTNTEAFF | TGCAGTGCTAAGACAGGGGGTACGAACACTGAAGCTTTCTTT
TRBJ2-7 | . | few | TRBV5-1 | 13 | CASSSWDAYEQYF | TGCGCCAGCAGCAGCTGGGACGCCTACGAGCAGTACTTC
TRBJ1-2 | . | . | TRBV9 | 13 | CASSVGLNYGYTF | TGTGCCAGCAGCGTAGGTCTGAACTATGGCTACACCTTC
TRBJ1-1 | . | many | TRBV6-2/TRBV6-3 | 13 | CASSYRHRPEAFF | TGTGCCAGCAGTTACAGACACCGCCCAGAAGCTTTCTTT
TRBJ2-7 | TRBD1 | . | TRBV27 | 16 | CASSLGTGLLTNEQYF | TGTGCCAGCAGTCTGGGGACAGGCCTCCTAACCAACGAGCAGTACTTC
TRBJ2-3 | . | many | TRBV6-4 | 13 | CASSIGATDTQYF | TGTGCCAGCAGTATCGGGGCGACAGATACGCAGTATTTT
TRBJ1-6 | . | few | TRBV18 | 15 | CASSPPGGYNSPLHF | TGTGCCAGCTCACCACCAGGAGGATATAATTCACCCCTCCACTTT
TRBJ2-1 | . | many | TRBV7-3 | 14 | CASSSTTGNNEQFF | TGTGCCAGCAGCTCCACGACAGGCAACAATGAGCAGTTCTTC
TRBJ2-3 | . | few | TRBV5-5 | 15 | CASSAATGVPYTQYF | TGTGCCAGCAGCGCCGCGACGGGAGTACCATATACGCAGTATTTT
TRBJ2-1 | TRBD2 | . | TRBV6-5 | 14 | CASRTSGGANEQFF | TGTGCCAGCAGAACTAGCGGGGGGGCGAATGAGCAGTTCTTC
TRBJ2-7 | . | . | TRBV10-3 | 15 | CAISERDGYSYEQYF | TGTGCCATCAGTGAACGGGACGGATACTCCTACGAGCAGTACTTC
TRBJ1-5 | . | many | TRBV18 | 14 | CASSPPGQNQPQHF | TGTGCCAGCTCACCACCGGGGCAGAATCAGCCCCAGCATTTT
TRBJ2-1 | TRBD1 | many | TRBV2 | 15 | CASSAAGGPNNEQFF | TGTGCCAGCAGTGCGGCAGGGGGCCCGAACAATGAGCAGTTCTTC
TRBJ1-6 | . | . | TRBV7-2 | 15 | CASSSWTGSGSPLHF | TGTGCCAGCAGCTCGTGGACTGGAAGCGGTTCACCCCTCCACTTT
TRBJ2-5 | . | . | TRBV5-1 | 12 | CASHREQETQYF | TGCGCCAGCCATCGGGAGCAAGAGACCCAGTACTTC
TRBJ2-1 | TRBD2 | . | TRBV9 | 19 | CASSPVLAGFKSSYNEQFF | TGTGCCAGCAGCCCGGTCCTAGCGGGTTTCAAAAGCTCCTACAATGAGCAGTTCTTC
TRBJ1-1 | . | many | TRBV6-5 | 14 | CASSYSNTQTEAFF | TGTGCCAGCAGTTACTCGAACACGCAAACTGAAGCTTTCTTT
TRBJ2-6 | TRBD1 | few | TRBV29-1 | 14 | CSVPTGAGANVLTF | TGCAGCGTTCCAACAGGGGCAGGGGCCAACGTCCTGACTTTC
TRBJ2-7 | TRBD1 | . | TRBV30 | 14 | CAWKRDRSSYEQYF | TGTGCCTGGAAACGGGACAGGAGCTCCTACGAGCAGTACTTC
TRBJ2-1 | . | . | TRBV24-1 | 16 | CATSDPRVQANNEQFF | TGTGCCACCAGTGATCCCCGGGTTCAAGCCAACAATGAGCAGTTCTTC
TRBJ2-1 | TRBD1 | . | TRBV5-1 | 17 | CASSLDRGVSSYNEQFF | TGCGCCAGCAGCTTGGACAGGGGCGTTAGCTCCTACAATGAGCAGTTCTTC
TRBJ1-1 | . | . | TRBV18 | 15 | CASSPPAVLNTEAFF | TGTGCCAGCTCACCCCCGGCAGTGTTGAACACTGAAGCTTTCTTT
TRBJ1-6 | . | many | TRBV20-1 | 14 | CSTSTPDYNSPLHF | TGCAGTACTAGCACACCCGACTATAATTCACCCCTCCACTTT
TRBJ2-5 | . | many | TRBV9 | 15 | CASSGGSPEGETQYF | TGTGCCAGCAGCGGGGGATCCCCCGAGGGAGAGACCCAGTACTTC
TRBJ2-1 | . | . | TRBV2 | 12 | CASSEWGRGQFF | TGTGCCAGCAGTGAATGGGGCCGGGGGCAGTTCTTC
TRBJ1-5 | . | few | TRBV20-1 | 13 | CSARDPRDQPQHF | TGCAGTGCTAGAGACCCCAGGGATCAGCCCCAGCATTTT